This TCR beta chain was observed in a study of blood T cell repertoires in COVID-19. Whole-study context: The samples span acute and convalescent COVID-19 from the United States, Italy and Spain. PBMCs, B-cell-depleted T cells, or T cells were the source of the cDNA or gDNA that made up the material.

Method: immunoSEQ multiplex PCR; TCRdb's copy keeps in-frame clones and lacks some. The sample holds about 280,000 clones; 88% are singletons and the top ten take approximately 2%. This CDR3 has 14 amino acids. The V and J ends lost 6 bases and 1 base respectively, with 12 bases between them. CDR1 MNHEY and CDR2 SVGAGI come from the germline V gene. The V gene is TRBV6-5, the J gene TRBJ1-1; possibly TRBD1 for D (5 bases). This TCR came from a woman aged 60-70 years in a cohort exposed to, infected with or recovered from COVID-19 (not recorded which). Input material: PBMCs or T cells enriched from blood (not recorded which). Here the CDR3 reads CASSKGLSNTEAFF. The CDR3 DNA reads TGTGCCAGCAGCAAGGGACTTTCGAACACTGAAGCTTTCTTT.